These T cell receptor beta chains were read from a single sample in a study of post-analysis software for immune sequencing data. MiXCR, run by TCRdb on the PCR reads, gives a single entry per CDR3 protein. Found here are about 680,000 distinct CDR3 sequences, around 60% of them singletons; the top ten hold about 10%. Sequencing was done on a sample of blood. These receptors were taken from a girl aged 2-15 years with multiple sclerosis. Each CDR3 is given with its conserved first and last residue. Each record gives: D gene, V gene, clone size, J gene, CDR3 protein, CDR3 DNA. The D gene is left open where the match is weak. Only part of the rows carry a size: once, few, many, or a class if the clone is expanded.

D gene: .
V gene: TRBV12-3/TRBV12-4
clone size: few
J gene: TRBJ2-1
CDR3 protein: CASSLRTARPIPNEQFF
CDR3 DNA: TGTGCCAGCAGTTTAAGGACCGCTAGGCCAATACCCAATGAGCAGTTCTTC

D gene: .
V gene: TRBV5-1
clone size: .
J gene: TRBJ2-1
CDR3 protein: CASSLVRGADGQFF
CDR3 DNA: TGCGCCAGCAGCTTGGTTAGGGGAGCGGATGGGCAGTTCTTC

D gene: TRBD2
V gene: TRBV7-3
clone size: .
J gene: TRBJ2-1
CDR3 protein: CASSFPLAGVPGEQFF
CDR3 DNA: TGTGCCAGCAGCTTCCCATTAGCGGGAGTTCCGGGTGAGCAGTTCTTC

D gene: .
V gene: TRBV24-1
clone size: .
J gene: TRBJ2-5
CDR3 protein: CATSDLTETQYF
CDR3 DNA: TGTGCCACCAGTGACCTGACCGAGACCCAGTACTTC

D gene: .
V gene: TRBV10-3
clone size: .
J gene: TRBJ2-7
CDR3 protein: CATQQTAGEQYF
CDR3 DNA: TGTGCCACCCAACAGACAGCCGGCGAGCAGTACTTC

D gene: .
V gene: TRBV11-3
clone size: .
J gene: TRBJ1-1
CDR3 protein: CASSLTGLRRGTEAFF
CDR3 DNA: TGTGCCAGCAGCTTGACTGGGCTTCGAAGGGGGACTGAAGCTTTCTTT

D gene: TRBD1
V gene: TRBV7-8
clone size: .
J gene: TRBJ2-7
CDR3 protein: CASRRLPQGVGRNSYEQYF
CDR3 DNA: TGTGCCAGCAGGCGTCTTCCACAGGGGGTGGGGAGGAACTCCTACGAGCAGTACTTC

D gene: TRBD2
V gene: TRBV30
clone size: .
J gene: TRBJ2-3
CDR3 protein: CAWDAREYPSTDTQYF
CDR3 DNA: TGTGCCTGGGACGCGCGGGAGTATCCTAGCACAGATACGCAGTATTTT

D gene: TRBD2
V gene: TRBV29-1
clone size: .
J gene: TRBJ2-5
CDR3 protein: CSVVLAGNYQETQYF
CDR3 DNA: TGCAGCGTTGTACTAGCGGGTAACTACCAAGAGACCCAGTACTTC

D gene: .
V gene: TRBV5-1
clone size: .
J gene: TRBJ2-1
CDR3 protein: CASSSRVGAYADEQFF
CDR3 DNA: TGCGCCAGCAGCTCCCGCGTAGGGGCTTATGCAGATGAGCAGTTCTTC

D gene: TRBD1
V gene: TRBV12-3/TRBV12-4
clone size: few
J gene: TRBJ1-2
CDR3 protein: CASAPGGYGYTF
CDR3 DNA: TGTGCCAGCGCCCCAGGGGGCTATGGCTACACCTTC

D gene: .
V gene: TRBV4-2
clone size: .
J gene: TRBJ2-7
CDR3 protein: CASSRTDFHEQYF
CDR3 DNA: TGTGCCAGCAGCCGGACAGACTTCCACGAGCAGTACTTC

D gene: TRBD2
V gene: TRBV3-1
clone size: .
J gene: TRBJ2-3
CDR3 protein: CASSRREGSTDTQYF
CDR3 DNA: TGTGCCAGCAGCCGGCGGGAGGGTAGCACAGATACGCAGTATTTT

D gene: .
V gene: TRBV5-1
clone size: .
J gene: TRBJ2-7
CDR3 protein: CASSFGQAHHEQYF
CDR3 DNA: TGCGCCAGCAGCTTTGGGCAAGCTCACCACGAGCAGTACTTC

D gene: TRBD2
V gene: TRBV2
clone size: .
J gene: TRBJ2-2
CDR3 protein: CASSVTSGGAGELFF
CDR3 DNA: TGTGCCAGCAGCGTGACTAGCGGAGGCGCCGGGGAGCTGTTTTTT

D gene: TRBD1
V gene: TRBV6-5
clone size: .
J gene: TRBJ2-3
CDR3 protein: CASSYGTGLTDTQYF
CDR3 DNA: TGTGCCAGCAGTTACGGGACAGGGCTCACAGATACGCAGTATTTT

D gene: .
V gene: TRBV7-2
clone size: .
J gene: TRBJ2-5
CDR3 protein: CASSLAGAGGRETQYF
CDR3 DNA: TGTGCCAGCAGCTTAGCGGGGGCAGGGGGGAGGGAGACCCAGTACTTC

D gene: .
V gene: TRBV5-1
clone size: .
J gene: TRBJ2-5
CDR3 protein: CASRKGQGGSETQYF
CDR3 DNA: TGCGCCAGCAGAAAAGGGCAGGGAGGTTCAGAGACCCAGTACTTC

D gene: .
V gene: TRBV12-3/TRBV12-4
clone size: .
J gene: TRBJ2-4
CDR3 protein: CASKRVGEDIQYF
CDR3 DNA: TGTGCCAGCAAACGGGTGGGGGAGGACATTCAGTACTTC

D gene: .
V gene: TRBV6-2/TRBV6-3
clone size: .
J gene: TRBJ2-1
CDR3 protein: CASSYSNGRMSSYNEQFF
CDR3 DNA: TGTGCCAGCAGTTACTCGAATGGCAGGATGAGCTCCTACAATGAGCAGTTCTTC

D gene: .
V gene: TRBV5-1
clone size: .
J gene: TRBJ2-3
CDR3 protein: CASSLWGTSALDGSGAADTQYF
CDR3 DNA: TGCGCCAGCAGCTTGTGGGGTACGAGCGCGCTCGATGGGAGCGGCGCAGCAGATACGCAGTATTTT

D gene: .
V gene: TRBV2
clone size: .
J gene: TRBJ2-7
CDR3 protein: CASSVGQGRSSYEQYF
CDR3 DNA: TGTGCCAGCAGTGTCGGCCAAGGGCGGAGCTCCTACGAGCAGTACTTC

D gene: .
V gene: TRBV5-6
clone size: .
J gene: TRBJ2-1
CDR3 protein: CASSLAGASEQFF
CDR3 DNA: TGTGCCAGCAGCTTGGCTGGGGCGTCGGAGCAGTTCTTC

D gene: .
V gene: TRBV5-1
clone size: few
J gene: TRBJ1-2
CDR3 protein: CASRPGDEGYGYTF
CDR3 DNA: TGCGCCAGCAGACCCGGGGATGAAGGCTATGGCTACACCTTC

D gene: .
V gene: TRBV6-6
clone size: .
J gene: TRBJ1-2
CDR3 protein: CASSLTGRDGYTF
CDR3 DNA: TGTGCCAGCTCTTTGACAGGACGCGATGGCTACACCTTC

D gene: .
V gene: TRBV6-6
clone size: .
J gene: TRBJ2-1
CDR3 protein: CASSTRGLTSSYNEQFF
CDR3 DNA: TGTGCCAGCAGTACCCGGGGACTCACCAGCTCCTACAATGAGCAGTTCTTC

D gene: .
V gene: TRBV6-5
clone size: .
J gene: TRBJ2-1
CDR3 protein: CASSYERRGLNEQFF
CDR3 DNA: TGTGCCAGCAGTTACGAGAGGAGGGGGCTCAATGAGCAGTTCTTC

D gene: .
V gene: TRBV12-3/TRBV12-4
clone size: .
J gene: TRBJ2-5
CDR3 protein: CASSSQRQETQYF
CDR3 DNA: TGTGCCAGCAGTTCCCAAAGACAAGAGACCCAGTACTTC

D gene: TRBD1
V gene: TRBV2
clone size: once
J gene: TRBJ2-7
CDR3 protein: CASGWTGNGEQYF
CDR3 DNA: TGTGCCAGCGGGTGGACAGGGAATGGCGAGCAGTACTTC